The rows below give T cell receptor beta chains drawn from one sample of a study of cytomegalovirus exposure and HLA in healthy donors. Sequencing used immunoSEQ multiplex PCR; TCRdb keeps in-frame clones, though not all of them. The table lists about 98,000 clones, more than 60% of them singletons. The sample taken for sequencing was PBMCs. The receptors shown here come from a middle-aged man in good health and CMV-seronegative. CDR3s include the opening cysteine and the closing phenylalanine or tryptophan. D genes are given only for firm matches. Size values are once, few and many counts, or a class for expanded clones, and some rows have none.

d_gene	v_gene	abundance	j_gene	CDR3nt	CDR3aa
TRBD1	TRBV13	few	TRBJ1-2	TGTGCCAGCAGCCAACGTCAAGCAGGGGGGTATGGCTACACCTTC	CASSQRQAGGYGYTF
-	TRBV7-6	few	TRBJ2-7	TGTGCCAGCAGCTTAGGGCAGGAGGGAACCTACGAGCAGTACTTC	CASSLGQEGTYEQYF
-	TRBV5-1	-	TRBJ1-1	TGCGCCAGCAGCTTGGCCTGGAGGGGTCAGGGCAACACTGAAGCTTTCTTT	CASSLAWRGQGNTEAFF
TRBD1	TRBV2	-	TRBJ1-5	TGTGCCAGCAGCCCGGACAGGGCTGATCAGCCCCAGCATTTT	CASSPDRADQPQHF
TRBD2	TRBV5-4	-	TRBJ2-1	TGTGCCAGCAGCTCGGAAACTAGCGGGGCTACAGACAATGAGCAGTTCTTC	CASSSETSGATDNEQFF
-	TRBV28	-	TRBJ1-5	TGTGCCAGCAGTATGGGGGGTAGCAATCAGCCCCAGCATTTT	CASSMGGSNQPQHF
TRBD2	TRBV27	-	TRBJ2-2	TGTGCCAGCAGGCCTAGCGGGAGTGTAGGTACCGGGGAGCTGTTTTTT	CASRPSGSVGTGELFF
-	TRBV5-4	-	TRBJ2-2	TGTGCCAGCAGCTTCCTTGAGGGAACCGGGGAGCTGTTTTTT	CASSFLEGTGELFF
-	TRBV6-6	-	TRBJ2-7	TGTGCCAGCAGCCTTCAGGGGTTAGCGTCCCCTTACGAGCAGTACTTC	CASSLQGLASPYEQYF
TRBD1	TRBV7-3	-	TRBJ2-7	TGTGCCAGCACCTCTTACTTAGACAGGGCTAACGAGCAGTACTTC	CASTSYLDRANEQYF